A selection of T cell receptor beta chains follows, all from one sample in a study of T cells in Graves' hyperthyroidism and ophthalmopathy. TCRdb passed the multiplex PCR reads through MiXCR, listing each CDR3 protein once. The sample includes 600,000 to 750,000 distinct CDR3 sequences, 15% to 20% of them seen just once. Material for sequencing was blood. These TCRs come from a man aged 50-59 years with Graves' hyperthyroidism. CDR3s include the opening cysteine and the closing phenylalanine or tryptophan. Fields, in order: J gene, D gene, clone size, V gene, CDR3 protein, CDR3 DNA. A D gene is named only where the DNA matches it firmly. Where a row states a size, it is once, few, many or the class of an expanded clone; other rows omit it.

TRBJ2-1 | . | few | TRBV19 | CASSAVSYNEQFF | TGTGCCAGTAGCGCGGTGTCCTACAATGAGCAGTTCTTC
TRBJ2-7 | TRBD2 | . | TRBV4-2 | CASSQVPSGQTYEQYF | TGTGCCAGCAGCCAAGTACCTAGCGGGCAGACCTACGAGCAGTACTTC
TRBJ2-7 | TRBD1 | . | TRBV28 | CASSPTGGIQLRGQYF | TGTGCCAGCAGTCCCACAGGGGGAATTCAACTACGCGGGCAGTACTTC
TRBJ1-2 | . | few | TRBV20-1 | CSADGTERNYGYTF | TGCAGTGCCGACGGGACGGAAAGGAACTATGGCTACACCTTC
TRBJ2-1 | TRBD2 | many | TRBV7-6 | CASSESGGQNEQFF | TGTGCCAGCAGCGAATCGGGGGGGCAGAATGAGCAGTTCTTC
TRBJ1-5 | . | few | TRBV27 | CASSQQGRRNQPQHF | TGTGCCAGCAGTCAACAGGGTAGGCGCAATCAGCCCCAGCATTTT
TRBJ2-2 | TRBD2 | . | TRBV29-1 | CSVGTRKGTGELFF | TGCAGCGTTGGGACTAGGAAAGGCACCGGGGAGCTGTTTTTT
TRBJ2-2 | TRBD1 | many | TRBV12-3/TRBV12-4 | CASTGDRGNTGELFF | TGTGCCAGCACCGGGGACAGGGGGAACACCGGGGAGCTGTTTTTT
TRBJ1-1 | . | . | TRBV20-1 | CSGKGELLNTEAFF | TGCAGTGGGAAGGGGGAACTTCTGAACACTGAAGCTTTCTTT
TRBJ2-2 | TRBD1 | many | TRBV29-1 | CSVTGQTNTGELFF | TGCAGCGTGACGGGACAGACAAACACCGGGGAGCTGTTTTTT
TRBJ2-7 | . | many | TRBV5-1 | CASSPEGEGFYEQYF | TGCGCCAGCAGCCCGGAGGGAGAGGGGTTCTACGAGCAGTACTTC
TRBJ2-2 | TRBD1 | few | TRBV18 | CASSPPAGGANTGELFF | TGTGCCAGCTCACCACCGGCAGGGGGCGCGAACACCGGGGAGCTGTTTTTT
TRBJ2-7 | TRBD2 | many | TRBV28 | CATETSGRFYEQYF | TGTGCCACCGAGACTAGCGGGAGGTTCTACGAGCAGTACTTC
TRBJ2-1 | . | many | TRBV11-2 | CASSLIPGTRGEQFF | TGTGCCAGCAGCTTAATACCCGGAACAAGGGGTGAGCAGTTCTTC
TRBJ2-1 | TRBD1 | . | TRBV6-2/TRBV6-3 | CASSIQGWNEQFF | TGTGCCAGCAGCATACAGGGGTGGAATGAGCAGTTCTTC
TRBJ2-1 | TRBD2 | . | TRBV7-9 | CASSGGTSGLPPYNEQFF | TGTGCCAGCAGCGGGGGGACTAGCGGCCTCCCCCCCTACAATGAGCAGTTCTTC
TRBJ2-7 | . | few | TRBV7-3 | CASSPNGDEQYF | TGTGCCAGCAGCCCTAACGGGGACGAGCAGTACTTC
TRBJ2-1 | TRBD2 | . | TRBV6-2/TRBV6-3 | CASSDSASGRINNEQFF | TGTGCCAGCAGTGATTCGGCTAGCGGGAGGATTAATAATGAGCAGTTCTTC
TRBJ2-1 | TRBD1 | many | TRBV6-1 | CASTWTGLYNEQFF | TGTGCCAGCACGTGGACAGGACTTTACAATGAGCAGTTCTTC
TRBJ2-7 | . | many | TRBV27 | CASSSQGQPTYEQYF | TGTGCCAGCAGTTCACAGGGCCAACCAACCTACGAGCAGTACTTC
TRBJ2-3 | TRBD1 | many | TRBV20-1 | CSASDQRGQDTQYF | TGCAGTGCTAGCGACCAAAGGGGGCAAGATACGCAGTATTTT
TRBJ2-7 | . | many | TRBV7-2 | CASSLEVFSYEQYF | TGTGCCAGCAGCTTAGAGGTCTTCTCCTACGAGCAGTACTTC
TRBJ2-7 | TRBD1 | few | TRBV2 | CASSFGQVSSYEQYF | TGTGCCAGCAGCTTCGGACAGGTCAGCTCCTACGAGCAGTACTTC
TRBJ2-3 | TRBD1 | . | TRBV7-9 | CASNPGTGLTDTQYF | TGTGCCAGCAATCCTGGGACAGGGTTGACAGATACGCAGTATTTT
TRBJ2-3 | TRBD2 | . | TRBV11-2 | CASRGTSGDTQYF | TGTGCCAGCAGGGGGACTAGCGGAGATACGCAGTATTTT
TRBJ2-1 | . | few | TRBV29-1 | CSVEDYVYNEQFF | TGCAGCGTTGAAGATTACGTTTACAATGAGCAGTTCTTC
TRBJ2-1 | . | many | TRBV7-3 | CASSFSGTLNEQFF | TGTGCCAGCAGCTTCTCCGGGACTTTAAATGAGCAGTTCTTC
TRBJ2-1 | TRBD2 | many | TRBV20-1 | CSARRGLAGEYNEQFF | TGCAGTGCGAGACGTGGACTAGCGGGAGAGTACAATGAGCAGTTCTTC
TRBJ2-1 | TRBD1 | . | TRBV7-9 | CASSPGTVQFF | TGTGCCAGCAGTCCCGGGACAGTACAGTTCTTC
TRBJ1-2 | . | . | TRBV28 | CASSPRQTAGYTF | TGTGCCAGCAGCCCCCGCCAGACAGCTGGCTACACCTTC
TRBJ1-2 | . | many | TRBV2 | CASSVGASYGYTF | TGTGCCAGCAGTGTGGGGGCGAGCTATGGCTACACCTTC
TRBJ2-7 | TRBD2 | many | TRBV6-1 | CASSFTGTSGPSYEQYF | TGTGCCAGCAGTTTCACCGGGACTAGCGGGCCCTCCTACGAGCAGTACTTC
TRBJ2-1 | . | many | TRBV7-8 | CASSRRLDEQFF | TGTGCCAGCAGCCGGCGGCTCGATGAGCAGTTCTTC
TRBJ2-1 | . | few | TRBV29-1 | CSVEHSYNEQFF | TGCAGCGTTGAACACTCTTACAATGAGCAGTTCTTC
TRBJ1-2 | . | many | TRBV11-2 | CASSFPNYGYTF | TGTGCCAGCAGTTTTCCGAACTATGGCTACACCTTC
TRBJ2-7 | TRBD2 | few | TRBV5-1 | CASRKGLAGVGYEQYF | TGCGCCAGCAGAAAGGGACTAGCGGGAGTGGGCTACGAGCAGTACTTC
TRBJ2-3 | TRBD1 | few | TRBV2 | CASRPTTGGRDTQYF | TGTGCCAGCCGACCCACGACAGGGGGCAGAGATACGCAGTATTTT